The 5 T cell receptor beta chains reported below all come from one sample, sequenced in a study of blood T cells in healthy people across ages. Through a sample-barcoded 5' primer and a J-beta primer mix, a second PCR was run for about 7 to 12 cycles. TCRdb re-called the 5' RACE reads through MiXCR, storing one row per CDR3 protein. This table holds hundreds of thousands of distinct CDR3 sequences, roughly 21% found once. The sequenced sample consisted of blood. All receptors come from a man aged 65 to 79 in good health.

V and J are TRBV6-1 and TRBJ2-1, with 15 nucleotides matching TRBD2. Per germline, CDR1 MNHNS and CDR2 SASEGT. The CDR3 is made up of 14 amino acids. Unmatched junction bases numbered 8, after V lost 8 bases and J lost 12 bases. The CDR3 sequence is CASLAGLAGGRQFF. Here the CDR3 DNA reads TGTGCCAGCCTCGCGGGACTAGCGGGAGGAAGGCAGTTCTTC.

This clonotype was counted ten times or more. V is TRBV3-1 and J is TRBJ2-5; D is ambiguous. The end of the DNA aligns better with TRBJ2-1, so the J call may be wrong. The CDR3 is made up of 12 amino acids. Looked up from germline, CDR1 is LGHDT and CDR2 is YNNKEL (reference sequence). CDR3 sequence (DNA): TGTGCCAGCAGCCAAAAGTCCAATGAGCAGTTCTTC. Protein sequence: CASSQKSNEQFF.

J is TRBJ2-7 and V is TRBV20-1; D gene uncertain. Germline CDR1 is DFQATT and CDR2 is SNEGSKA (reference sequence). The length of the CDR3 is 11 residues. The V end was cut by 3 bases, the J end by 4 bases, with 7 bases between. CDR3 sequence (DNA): TGCAGTGCTAGTAACAGATACGAGCAGTACTTC. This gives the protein CSASNRYEQYF.

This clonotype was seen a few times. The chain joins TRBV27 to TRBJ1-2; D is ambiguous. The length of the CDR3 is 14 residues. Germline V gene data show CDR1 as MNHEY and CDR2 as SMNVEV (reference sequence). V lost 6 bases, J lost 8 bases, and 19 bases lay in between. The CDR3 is CASRRDTLLGGYTF. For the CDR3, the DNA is TGTGCCAGCAGACGCGACACCCTACTCGGGGGCTACACCTTC.

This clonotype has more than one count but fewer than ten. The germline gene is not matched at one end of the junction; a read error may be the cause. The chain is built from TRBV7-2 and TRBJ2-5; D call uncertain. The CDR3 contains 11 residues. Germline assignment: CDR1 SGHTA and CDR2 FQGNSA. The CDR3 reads CASSLVDSQNF. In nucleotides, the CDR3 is TGTGCCAGCAGCTTAGTCGACTCCCAGAACTTC.